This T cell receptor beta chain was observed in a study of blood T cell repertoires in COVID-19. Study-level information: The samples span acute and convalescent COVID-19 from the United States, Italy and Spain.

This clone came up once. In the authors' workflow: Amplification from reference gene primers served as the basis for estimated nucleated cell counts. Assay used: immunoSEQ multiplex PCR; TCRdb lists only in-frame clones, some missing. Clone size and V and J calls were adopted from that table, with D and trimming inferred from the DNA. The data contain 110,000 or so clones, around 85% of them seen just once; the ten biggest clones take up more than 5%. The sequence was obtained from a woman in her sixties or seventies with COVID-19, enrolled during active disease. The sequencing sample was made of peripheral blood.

CDR3 region: CASSRPPGNEQFF. CDR3 sequence (DNA): TGTGCCAGCAGCCGCCCCCCGGGGAATGAGCAGTTCTTC. V and J are TRBV9 and TRBJ2-1; perhaps TRBD2 as D (5 bases). Trimming shortened V by 4 bases and J by 7 bases, and 12 bases separated the two germline ends. This CDR3 is built from 13 residues. Germline CDR1 SGDLS, CDR2 YYNGEE.